This T cell receptor (beta chain) came from a study of PD-L1 blockade in urothelial cancer. TCRdb's table, derived via immunoSEQ multiplex PCR, lists solely in-frame clones and lacks some. The table has tens of thousands of clones, 80% to 85% seen once; the top ten hold roughly 9.2%. Time point: pretreatment peripheral blood. Germline lookup yields CDR1 SGHVS and CDR2 FQNEAQ. The CDR3 contains 18 residues. Trimming removed 2 bases from V and 1 base from J; junction bases left unmatched: 7. The sequence was collected from a woman in her 70s with urothelial cancer. V gene TRBV7-8 combines with J gene TRBJ2-6; TRBD2 aligns across 8 bases. Material: PBMCs, obtained around atezolizumab (anti-PD-L1) treatment. The CDR3 DNA is TGTGCCAGCAGCTTAAGACTAGCGCTAGCTTCTGGGGCCAACGTCCTGACTTTC. Translated: CASSLRLALASGANVLTF.